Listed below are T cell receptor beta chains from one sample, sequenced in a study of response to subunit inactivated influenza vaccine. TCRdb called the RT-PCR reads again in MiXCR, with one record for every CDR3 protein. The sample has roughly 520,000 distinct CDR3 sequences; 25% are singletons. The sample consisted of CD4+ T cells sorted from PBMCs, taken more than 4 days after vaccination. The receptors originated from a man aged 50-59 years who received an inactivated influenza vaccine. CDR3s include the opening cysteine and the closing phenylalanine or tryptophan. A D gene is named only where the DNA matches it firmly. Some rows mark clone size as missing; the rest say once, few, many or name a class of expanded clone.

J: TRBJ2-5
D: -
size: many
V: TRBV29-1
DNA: TGCAGCGTCGTACGGACAGTCCAAGAGACCCAGTACTTC
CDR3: CSVVRTVQETQYF

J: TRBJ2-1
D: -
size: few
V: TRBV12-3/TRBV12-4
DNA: TGTGCCAGCAGTCGCACTCGGGGTGAGCAGTTCTTC
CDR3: CASSRTRGEQFF

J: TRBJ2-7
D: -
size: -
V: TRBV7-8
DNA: TGTGCCAGCAGCTTAGATGTTAACCTCCTCCGGGACAAAGCCTACGAGCAGTACTTC
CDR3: CASSLDVNLLRDKAYEQYF

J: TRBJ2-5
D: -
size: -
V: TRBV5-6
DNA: TGTGCCAGCAGCTTCCGCAGGATTGGGCAAGAGACCCAGTACTTC
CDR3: CASSFRRIGQETQYF

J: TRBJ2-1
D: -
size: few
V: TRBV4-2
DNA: TGTGCCAGCAGCCAAGATACAGGAACTCTTTTCAATGAGCAGTTCTTC
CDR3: CASSQDTGTLFNEQFF

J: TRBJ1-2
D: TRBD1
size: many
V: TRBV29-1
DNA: TGCAGCGTTCGGGACAGTCTAAAAGGCGGCTATGGCTACACCTTC
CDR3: CSVRDSLKGGYGYTF

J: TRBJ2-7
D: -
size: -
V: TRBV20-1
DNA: TGCAGTGCTAGAGATCGTGGGAACTACGAGCAGTACTTC
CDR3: CSARDRGNYEQYF

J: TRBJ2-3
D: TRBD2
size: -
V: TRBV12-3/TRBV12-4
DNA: TGTGCCAGCAGTCCATCGGGACTAGCTAGCACAGATACGCAGTATTTT
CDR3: CASSPSGLASTDTQYF

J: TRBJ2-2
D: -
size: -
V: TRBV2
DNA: TGTGCCAGCAGTGTTGCGGAGGTGGCTTCCGGGGAGCTGTTTTTT
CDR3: CASSVAEVASGELFF

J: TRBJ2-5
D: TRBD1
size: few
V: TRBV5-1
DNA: TGCGCCAGCAGCCGGACAGGCTTCCAAGAGACCCAGTACTTC
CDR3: CASSRTGFQETQYF

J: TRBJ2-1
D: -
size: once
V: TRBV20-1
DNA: TGCAGTGCTAGTCCTAAAGAACAGTACAATGAGCAGTTCTTC
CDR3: CSASPKEQYNEQFF

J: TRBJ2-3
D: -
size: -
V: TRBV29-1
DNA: TGCAGCGTTGAAGACAGGGGTTCACAAGATACGCAGTATTTT
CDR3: CSVEDRGSQDTQYF

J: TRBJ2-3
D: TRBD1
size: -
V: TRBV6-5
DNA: TGTGCCAGCAGTTATAGCACCCGGACAGGGGGATCTAATACGCAGTATTTT
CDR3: CASSYSTRTGGSNTQYF

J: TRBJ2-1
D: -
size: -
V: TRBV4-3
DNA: TGCGCCAGCAGCCAAGATTGGGCGGTGTACAATGAGCAGTTCTTC
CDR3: CASSQDWAVYNEQFF

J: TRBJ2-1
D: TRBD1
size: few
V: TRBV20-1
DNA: TGCAGTGCTAGTCCCCGGACAGGGCGTTTCGATGAGCAGTTCTTC
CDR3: CSASPRTGRFDEQFF

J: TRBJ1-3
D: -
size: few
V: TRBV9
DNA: TGTGCCAGCAGCCCCCGAGGGACTACTGGAAACACCATATATTTT
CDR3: CASSPRGTTGNTIYF

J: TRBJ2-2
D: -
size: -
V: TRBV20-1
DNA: TGCAGTGCTAGAAGTCAGGGTATCACTGGGGAGCTGTTTTTT
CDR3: CSARSQGITGELFF

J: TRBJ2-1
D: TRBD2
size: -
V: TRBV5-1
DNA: TGCGCCAGCAGCTTGGTAACTAGCGGGCGGAGTGAGCAGTTCTTC
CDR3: CASSLVTSGRSEQFF

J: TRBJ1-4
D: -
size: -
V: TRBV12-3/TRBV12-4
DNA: TGTGCCAGCAGTTTAATGATGGGGAAACTGTTTTTT
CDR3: CASSLMMGKLFF

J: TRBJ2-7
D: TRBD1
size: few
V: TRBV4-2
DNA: TGTGCCAGCAGCCAAAACCCGGGACAGGGAGCGTACGAGCAGTACTTC
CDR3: CASSQNPGQGAYEQYF

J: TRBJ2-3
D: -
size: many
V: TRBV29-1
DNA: TGCAGCGTCCTGGGAATCGCGCAGTATTTT
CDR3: CSVLGIAQYF

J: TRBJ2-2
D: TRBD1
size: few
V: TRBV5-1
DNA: TGCGCCAGCAGCACCGGGACAGTCTTAACCGGGGAGCTGTTTTTT
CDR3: CASSTGTVLTGELFF

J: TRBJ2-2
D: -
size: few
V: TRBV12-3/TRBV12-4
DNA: TGTGCCAGCACCCCGCACAGGGTCGACACCGGGGAGCTGTTTTTT
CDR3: CASTPHRVDTGELFF

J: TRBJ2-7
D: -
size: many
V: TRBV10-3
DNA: TGTGCCATCCGGAAGGGGGACATCTCCTACGAGCAGTACTTC
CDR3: CAIRKGDISYEQYF

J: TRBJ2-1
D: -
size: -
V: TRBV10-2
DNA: TGCGCCAGCAGCCAGTTCGATGAGCAGTTCTTC
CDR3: CASSQFDEQFF

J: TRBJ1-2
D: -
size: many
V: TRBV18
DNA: TGTGCCAGCTCACCAGGGAGTTATGGCTACACCTTC
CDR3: CASSPGSYGYTF

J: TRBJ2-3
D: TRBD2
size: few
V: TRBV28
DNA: TGTGCCAGCAGTTTTCGTCTAGCGGGGGGTCTTAGCACAGATACGCAGTATTTT
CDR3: CASSFRLAGGLSTDTQYF

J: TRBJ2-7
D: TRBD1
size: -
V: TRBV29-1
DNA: TGCAGCGTTGCCCCGACAGGGTACGAGCAGTACTTC
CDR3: CSVAPTGYEQYF

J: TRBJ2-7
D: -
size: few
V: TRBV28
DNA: TGTGCCAGCAGGAAGTTGAGCTCCTACGAGCAGTACTTC
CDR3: CASRKLSSYEQYF

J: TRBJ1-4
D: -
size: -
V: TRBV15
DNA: TGTGCCACCAGCAGAGACCGTAATTCAGGGAATGAAAAACTGTTTTTT
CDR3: CATSRDRNSGNEKLFF

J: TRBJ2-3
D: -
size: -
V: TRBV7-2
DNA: TGTGCCAGCACCCCTGGCAGGGGCACAGATACGCAGTATTTT
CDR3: CASTPGRGTDTQYF

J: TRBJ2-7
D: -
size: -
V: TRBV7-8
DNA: TGTGCCAGCAGCTTAGGGGTAGGGCCCTCCTACGAGCAGTACTTC
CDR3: CASSLGVGPSYEQYF

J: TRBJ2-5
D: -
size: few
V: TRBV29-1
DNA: TGCAGCGCCAGGGCAGTAGTGCAGGAGACCCAGTACTTC
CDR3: CSARAVVQETQYF

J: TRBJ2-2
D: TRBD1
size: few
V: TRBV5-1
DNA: TGCGCCAGCTCACAGGGGGCAACCGGGGAGCTGTTTTTT
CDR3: CASSQGATGELFF

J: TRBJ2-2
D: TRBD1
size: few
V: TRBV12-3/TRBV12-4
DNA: TGTGCCAGCAGTTTCGGGACAGGGGGGCCCGGGGAGCTGTTTTTT
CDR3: CASSFGTGGPGELFF

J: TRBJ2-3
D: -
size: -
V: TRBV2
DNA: TGTGCCAGCAGTTTCCGGACTCGAGCAGATACGCAGTATTTT
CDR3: CASSFRTRADTQYF

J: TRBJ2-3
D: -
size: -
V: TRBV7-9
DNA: TGTGCCAGCAGCTTGGGGCTAGTCCTGGCAGATACGCAGTATTTT
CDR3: CASSLGLVLADTQYF

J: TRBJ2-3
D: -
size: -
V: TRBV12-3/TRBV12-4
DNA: TGTGCCAGCAGTCCGGCTTACACGCAGTATTTT
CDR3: CASSPAYTQYF

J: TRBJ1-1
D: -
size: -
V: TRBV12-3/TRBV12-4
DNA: TGTGCCAGCAGGCCGGGACACTTGAACACTGAAGCTTTCTTT
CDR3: CASRPGHLNTEAFF

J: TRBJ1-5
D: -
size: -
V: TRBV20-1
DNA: TGCAGTGCTAGTAGACAGATGAGACATAGCAATCAGCCCCAGCATTTT
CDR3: CSASRQMRHSNQPQHF

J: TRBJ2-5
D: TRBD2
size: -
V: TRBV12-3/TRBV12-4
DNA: TGTGCCAGCAGTTCGACTAGCGGGGGGGCCGGGGAGACCCAGTACTTC
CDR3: CASSSTSGGAGETQYF

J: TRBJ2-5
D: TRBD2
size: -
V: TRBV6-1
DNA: TGTGCCAGCTGGAGTAGCGGGGGTGCAACAGGGCAAGAGACCCAGTACTTC
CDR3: CASWSSGGATGQETQYF

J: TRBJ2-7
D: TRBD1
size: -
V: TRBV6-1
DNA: TGTGCCAGCAGCAGGACAGGGCTCTACGAGCAGTACTTC
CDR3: CASSRTGLYEQYF

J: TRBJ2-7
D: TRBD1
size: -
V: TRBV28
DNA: TGTGCCAGCAGTTCCATGGGGGATGGAAGGGGGCGTTTATCGCAGTACTTC
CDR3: CASSSMGDGRGRLSQYF

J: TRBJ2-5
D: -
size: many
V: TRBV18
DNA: TGTGCCAGCTCACCACTAAGGGAGACCCAGTACTTC
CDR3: CASSPLRETQYF

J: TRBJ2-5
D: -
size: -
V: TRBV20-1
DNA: TGCAGTAAATCCGATGACAGCCAGACCCAGTACTTC
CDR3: CSKSDDSQTQYF

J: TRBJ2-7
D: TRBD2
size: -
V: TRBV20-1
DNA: TGCAGTGCTAAACTAGCGGGGACCATCTACGAGCAGTACTTC
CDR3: CSAKLAGTIYEQYF

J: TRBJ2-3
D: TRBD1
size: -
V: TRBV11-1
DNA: TGTGCCAGCAGCCCCCGCGCCCTAGGACAGGGGGAAGGAGATACGCAGTATTTT
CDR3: CASSPRALGQGEGDTQYF

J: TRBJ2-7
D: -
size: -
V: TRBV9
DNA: TGTGCCAGCAGCGTTGCACCGGGACACTACTACGAGCAGTACTTC
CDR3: CASSVAPGHYYEQYF

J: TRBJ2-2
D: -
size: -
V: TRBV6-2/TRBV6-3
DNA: TGTGCCAGCAGTTACATGGCTAACGGGGAGCTGTTTTTT
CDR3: CASSYMANGELFF

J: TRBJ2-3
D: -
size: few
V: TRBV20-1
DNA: TGCAGTGCTAGAGTAGCCACAGATACGCAGTATTTT
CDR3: CSARVATDTQYF

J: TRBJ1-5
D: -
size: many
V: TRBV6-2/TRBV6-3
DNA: TGTGCCAGCAGTCCTTTTAGCAATCAGCCCCAGCATTTT
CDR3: CASSPFSNQPQHF

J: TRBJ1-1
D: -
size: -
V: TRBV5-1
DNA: TGCGCCAGCAGCTCAGGACTGGTTTCGAACACTGAAGCTTTCTTT
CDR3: CASSSGLVSNTEAFF

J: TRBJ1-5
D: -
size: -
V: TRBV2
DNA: TGTGCCAGCAGTGGGGGGGTCCGGGGTCAGCCCCAGCATTTT
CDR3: CASSGGVRGQPQHF

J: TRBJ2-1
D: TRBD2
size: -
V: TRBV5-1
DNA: TGCGCCAGCAGCTTGCGGCTAGCGGGGGGGCCGAGCTCCTACAATGAGCAGTTCTTC
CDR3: CASSLRLAGGPSSYNEQFF

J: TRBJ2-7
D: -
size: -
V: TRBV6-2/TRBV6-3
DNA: TGTGCCAGCGTAAATCGGAGCCGGGACTTCTCGGACGAGCAGTACTTC
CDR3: CASVNRSRDFSDEQYF

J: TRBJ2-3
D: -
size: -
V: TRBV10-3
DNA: TGTGCCATCAGGGGCGACACAGATACGCAGTATTTT
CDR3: CAIRGDTDTQYF

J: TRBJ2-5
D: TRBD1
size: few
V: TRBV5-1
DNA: TGCGCCAGCAGCACGGGACAGCAAGAGACCCAGTACTTC
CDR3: CASSTGQQETQYF